The clone carrying this T cell receptor (beta chain) was seen a single time. The antigen is undetermined. This entry belongs to a study of T cell responses to AZD1222 COVID-19 vaccine. Study as a whole: Combined were second doses at about 4 or about 12 weeks. Study-level results: Repertoire sampling occurred only after the peak T cell response. Spike-specific TCR breadth and depth were elevated following two AZD1222 doses. It should be noted that donors were predominantly white British and more often female, and clonal diversity was possibly underestimated.

The method was immunoSEQ multiplex PCR; TCRdb's version includes in-frame clones alone and lacks a portion of them. The sample records over 100,000 clones, around 94% being singletons. The CDR3 extends over 15 amino acids. Losses at the gene ends were 1 base for V and 2 bases for J; bases not matched to a gene: 4. CDR1 is LNHDA and CDR2 is SQIVND in the germline V gene (reference sequence). Sequencing was performed on peripheral blood, taken on day 0 of AZD1222 vaccination. The chain couples TRBV19 to TRBJ2-7; 8 nucleotides match TRBD2. The TCR comes from an adult in good health. The CDR3 nucleotides read TGTGCCAGTAGTATAGTCGGAGCGGGAGCCTACGAGCAGTACTTC. Translation: CASSIVGAGAYEQYF. The whole variable domain, remainder taken from reference TRBV19 and TRBJ2-7, is DGGITQSPKYLFRKEGQNVTLSCEQNLNHDAMYWYRQDPGQGLRLIYYSQIVNDFQKGDIAEGYSVSREKKESFPLTVTSAQKNPTAFYLCASSIVGAGAYEQYFGPGTRLTVT.